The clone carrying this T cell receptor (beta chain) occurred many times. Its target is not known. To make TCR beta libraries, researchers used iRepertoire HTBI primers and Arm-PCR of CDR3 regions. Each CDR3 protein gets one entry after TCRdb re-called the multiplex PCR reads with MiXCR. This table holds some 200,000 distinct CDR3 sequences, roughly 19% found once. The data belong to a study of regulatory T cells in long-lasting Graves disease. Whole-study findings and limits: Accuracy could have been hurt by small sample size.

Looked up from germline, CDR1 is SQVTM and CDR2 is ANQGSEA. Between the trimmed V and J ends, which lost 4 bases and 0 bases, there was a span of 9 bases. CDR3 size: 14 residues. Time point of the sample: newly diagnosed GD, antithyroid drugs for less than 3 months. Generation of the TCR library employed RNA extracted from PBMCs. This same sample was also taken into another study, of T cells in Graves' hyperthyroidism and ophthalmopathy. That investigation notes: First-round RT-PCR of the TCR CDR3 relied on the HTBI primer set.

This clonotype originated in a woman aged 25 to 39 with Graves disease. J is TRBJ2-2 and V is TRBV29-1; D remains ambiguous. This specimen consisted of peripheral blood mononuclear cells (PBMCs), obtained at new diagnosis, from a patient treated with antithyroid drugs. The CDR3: CSVAARTNTGELFF. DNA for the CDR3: TGCAGCGTTGCGGCCCGGACGAACACCGGGGAGCTGTTTTTT.